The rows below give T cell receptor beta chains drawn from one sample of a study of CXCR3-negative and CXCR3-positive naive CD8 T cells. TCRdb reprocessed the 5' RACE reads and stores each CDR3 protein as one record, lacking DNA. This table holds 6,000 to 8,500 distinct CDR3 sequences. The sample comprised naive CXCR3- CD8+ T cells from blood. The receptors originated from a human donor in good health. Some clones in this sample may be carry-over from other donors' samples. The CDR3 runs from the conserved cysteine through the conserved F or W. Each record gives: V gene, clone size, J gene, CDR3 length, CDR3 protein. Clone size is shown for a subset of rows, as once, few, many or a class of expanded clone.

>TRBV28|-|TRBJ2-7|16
CASSFAGGQGAYEQYF
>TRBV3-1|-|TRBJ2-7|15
CASSQDQGMSYEQYF
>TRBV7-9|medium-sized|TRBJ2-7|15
CASSSSDRGNYEQYF
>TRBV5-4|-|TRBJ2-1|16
CASSLDGTGGYNEQFF
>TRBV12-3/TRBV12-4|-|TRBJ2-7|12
CASSLGAYEQYF
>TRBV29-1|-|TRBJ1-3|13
CSVVYGGGNTIYF
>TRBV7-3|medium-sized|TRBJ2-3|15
CASSLIRQDRATQYF
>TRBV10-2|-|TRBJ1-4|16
CASSGQAWGRYEKLFF
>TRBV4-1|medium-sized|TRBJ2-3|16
CASSQETTSGGGTQYF
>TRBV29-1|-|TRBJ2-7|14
CSVVAWQGTYEQYF
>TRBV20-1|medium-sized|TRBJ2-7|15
CSARDTRGSSYEQYF
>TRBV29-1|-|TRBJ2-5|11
CSVVHQETQYF
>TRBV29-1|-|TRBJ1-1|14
CSAWTGGAYTEAFF
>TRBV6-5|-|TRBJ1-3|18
CASSYSKGHQGIGNTIYF
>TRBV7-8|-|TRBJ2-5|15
CASSSPTSGGETQYF
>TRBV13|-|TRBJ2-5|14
CASSLGRGGETQYF
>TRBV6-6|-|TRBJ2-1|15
CASTPVGQGTNEQFF
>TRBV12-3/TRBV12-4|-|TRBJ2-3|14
CASTLLAEDDTQYF
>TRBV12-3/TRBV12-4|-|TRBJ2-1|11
CASSFVNEQFF